The 21 T cell receptor beta chains below all came from one sample that was sequenced in a study of cytomegalovirus exposure and HLA in healthy donors. PCR employed 60 Vbeta and 13 Jbeta primers. Produced via immunoSEQ multiplex PCR; TCRdb's table is partial and in-frame only. The table shows under 100,000 clones, with around 80% occurring only once. The sample comprised PBMCs. Receptor source: a man aged 30 to 39 in good health and CMV-seronegative.

This chain connects TRBV10-2 to TRBJ2-7, with 7 bases fitting TRBD2. After removal of 8 bases from V and 8 bases from J, the junction contained 9 bases not matched to a gene. The CDR3 consists of 12 residues. CDR1 and CDR2 (germline): WSHSY, SAAADI. CDR3 region: CASRGEGEKQYF. CDR3 bases: TGCGCCAGCCGAGGGGAGGGTGAAAAGCAGTACTTC.

This sequence joins TRBV30 and TRBJ2-2; 15 nucleotides align to TRBD2. Trimming took 6 bases from V and 7 from J; bases not matched to a gene: 6. This CDR3 has 15 amino acids. CDR1 is GTSNPN and CDR2 is SVGIG in the germline V gene (reference sequence). The CDR3 DNA follows: TGTGCCTGCCGGGGACTAGCGGGGGGAATCGGGGAGCTGTTTTTT. It encodes CACRGLAGGIGELFF.

CDR3 region: CSVGDLGGSTYNEQFF. The CDR3 region has the DNA TGCAGCGTTGGAGACCTAGGAGGTTCAACCTACAATGAGCAGTTCTTC. The J gene is TRBJ2-1, the V gene TRBV29-1, with D perhaps TRBD2 (5 bases). CDR1 is SQVTM, CDR2 ANQGSEA, per germline. V lost 4 bases and J lost 2, with 18 bases in between. The length of the CDR3 is 16 residues.

The V call is TRBV6-1, the J call TRBJ2-5; 7 nucleotides agree with TRBD1. The J call may not be correct, given that the DNA end is closer to TRBJ2-7. The CDR3 totals 14 residues. In germline, CDR1 is MNHNS, CDR2 SASEGT. The CDR3 loop reads CASSERTGAYEQYF. The CDR3 coding sequence is TGTGCCAGCAGTGAGAGGACAGGAGCCTACGAGCAGTACTTC.

This clone was counted a single time. The chain joins TRBV5-4 to TRBJ1-1; D ambiguous. This CDR3 has 14 amino acids. The V end was cut by 2 bases, the J end by 1 base, with 9 bases between. Germline V gene data show CDR1 as SGHNT and CDR2 as YYREEE (reference sequence). The CDR3 sequence: CASSFLTGNTEAFF. The DNA for the CDR3 is TGTGCCAGCAGCTTCTTGACGGGGAACACTGAAGCTTTCTTT.

CDR3 sequence: CASSNGEWPQHF. The CDR3 bases are TGTGCCAGCAGTAACGGAGAATGGCCCCAGCATTTT. J is TRBJ1-5 and V is TRBV27; no reliable D call. This CDR3 region has 12 residues. Germline CDR1 and CDR2: MNHEY and SMNVEV (reference sequence). Trimming left V 5 bases short and J 9 bases short, with 11 bases between.

The chain recombines TRBV4-3 with TRBJ2-5; TRBD2 is a possible D gene (6 bases). The DNA matches TRBJ2-7 better at its end, which makes the J call doubtful. From germline, CDR1 is LGHNA and CDR2 YSLEER. This CDR3 spans 18 amino acids. The CDR3 protein is CASSQDYLGGPSSYEQYF. CDR3 sequence (DNA): TGCGCCAGCAGCCAAGATTACCTCGGGGGACCGAGCTCCTACGAGCAGTACTTC.

The rearrangement links TRBV7-9 to TRBJ1-1, with no clear D. V was trimmed by 8 bases and J by 0 bases, leaving 10 bases between them. CDR1 and CDR2 from the germline V gene are SEHNR and FQNEAQ (reference sequence). The CDR3 is 13 amino acids. The CDR3 nucleotides read TGTGCCAGCCTTTTGAGTGTGAACACTGAAGCTTTCTTT. Translation: CASLLSVNTEAFF.

This chain uses TRBV5-1 with TRBJ1-2; D gene uncertain. The CDR3 is 12 amino acids. Germline assignment: CDR1 SGHRS and CDR2 YFSETQ. Trimming stripped 4 bases from V and 2 bases from J, with 6 bases between. Here the CDR3 reads CASSAENYGYTF. CDR3 bases: TGCGCCAGCAGCGCGGAAAACTATGGCTACACCTTC.

The chain couples TRBV5-5 to TRBJ2-1; D is undetermined. The germline V gene has CDR1 SGHKS and CDR2 YYEKEE (reference sequence). This CDR3 contains 12 residues. Trimming removed 2 bases at V and 8 bases at J, with 8 bases between. CDR3 DNA sequence: TGTGCCAGCAGCTTAACTTTAGATGAGCAGTTCTTC. It yields the protein CASSLTLDEQFF.

The chain is built from TRBV14 and TRBJ2-1; 13 nucleotides align to TRBD2. J gave up 10 bases and V 0 bases, and 6 bases lay outside the gene matches. CDR3 length: 16 residues. Germline CDR1 reads SGHDN; CDR2 reads FVKESK. The DNA for the CDR3 is TGTGCCAGCAGCCAAGATGAACTAGCGGGAGGGATGGAGCAGTTCTTC. This sequence encodes CASSQDELAGGMEQFF.

CDR3 sequence (DNA): TGCAGCGTTCAGAAGGGACAGGGGAACACTGAAGCTTTCTTT. Translated, it gives CSVQKGQGNTEAFF. The chain joins TRBV29-1 to TRBJ1-1; 9 bases are a match to TRBD1. Trimming removed 5 bases from V and 1 base from J; junction bases left unmatched: 5. The V gene's germline CDR1 is SQVTM and CDR2 ANQGSEA. The CDR3 covers 14 residues. Looking up the rest from reference TRBV29-1 and TRBJ1-1 gives the full variable domain: SAVISQKPSRDICQRGTSLTIQCQVDSQVTMMFWYRQQPGQSLTLIATANQGSEATYESGFVIDKFPISRPNLTFSTLTVSNMSPEDSSIYLCSVQKGQGNTEAFFGQGTRLTVV.

This clone was found a few times. This chain uses TRBV5-6 with TRBJ1-1; D not resolved. The CDR3 consists of 15 residues. Germline lookup yields CDR1 SGHDT and CDR2 YYEEEE. Trimming cost V 4 bases and J 2 bases, with 15 bases left between them. For the CDR3, the DNA is TGTGCCAGCAGCCCCCGAGGAAGCTTAAACACTGAAGCTTTCTTT. Translating it yields CASSPRGSLNTEAFF.

This clone appeared once. V usage is TRBV13 and J usage is TRBJ1-2; 9 nucleotides align to TRBD1. V was clipped by 5 bases and J by 10 bases; unmatched bases: 11. The CDR3 is 14 amino acids. Germline lookup yields CDR1 PRHDT and CDR2 FYEKMQ (reference sequence). CDR3 DNA sequence: TGTGCCAGCAGCAGCATGACAGGGGGTAGTGACTACACCTTC. Translating it yields CASSSMTGGSDYTF.

The chain is built from TRBV5-1 and TRBJ1-4; the D gene is possibly TRBD1 (5 bases). This CDR3 comprises 19 residues. Germline CDR1 reads SGHRS; CDR2 reads YFSETQ. V was trimmed by 0 bases and J by 7 bases, leaving 25 bases between them. This CDR3 is CASSLAGQGGSQLSEKLFF. The DNA for the CDR3 is TGCGCCAGCAGCTTGGCCGGGCAGGGAGGATCCCAATTAAGTGAAAAACTGTTTTTT.

The rearrangement links TRBV5-6 to TRBJ1-5; 10 nucleotides align to TRBD1. Unmatched junction bases numbered 6, after V lost 4 bases and J lost 5 bases. Germline CDR1 is SGHDT and CDR2 is YYEEEE. The CDR3 length is 15 residues. CDR3 sequence (DNA): TGTGCCAGCAGCATCACCGGGACAGGGGATCAGCCCCAGCATTTT. It yields the protein CASSITGTGDQPQHF.

The gene calls are TRBV4-1 and TRBJ1-1; the D gene is possibly TRBD1 (5 bases). This CDR3 spans 17 amino acids. V lost 0 bases to trimming and J lost 0 bases, with 14 bases between them. Germline V gives CDR1 MGHRA, CDR2 YSYEKL. CDR3: CASSQDRGRGLNTEAFF. In DNA, the CDR3 is TGCGCCAGCAGCCAAGATAGGGGAAGGGGCTTGAACACTGAAGCTTTCTTT.

The CDR3 DNA is TGTGCCAGCAGCGCCGGGGGGAGCGGGTCAGGTACGCAGTATTTT. Translating gives CASSAGGSGSGTQYF. The J gene is TRBJ2-3, the V gene TRBV13; 7 bases agree with TRBD2. CDR1 and CDR2 from the germline V gene are PRHDT and FYEKMQ (reference sequence). The CDR3 spans 15 residues. V lost 5 bases to trimming and J lost 8 bases; unmatched junction nucleotides: 13.

The CDR3 reads CASSPAGGLKGGELFF. The CDR3 coding sequence is TGTGCCAGTAGTCCAGCGGGAGGGCTCAAAGGCGGGGAGCTGTTTTTT. V usage is TRBV19 and J usage is TRBJ2-2; 10 positions match TRBD2. After removal of 5 bases from V and 7 bases from J, the junction contained 10 bases not matched to a gene. Germline-derived CDR1 and CDR2 are LNHDA and SQIVND (reference sequence). The CDR3 covers 16 residues.

V gene TRBV5-1 combines with J gene TRBJ2-3; 12 bases match TRBD2. The CDR3 extends over 15 amino acids. CDR1 and CDR2 from the germline V gene are SGHRS and YFSETQ. With 4 bases clipped from V and 3 bases from J, the junction kept 3 bases outside the gene matches. The CDR3 DNA reads TGCGCCAGCAGCCGACTAGCGGGAGATACAGATACGCAGTATTTT. As protein: CASSRLAGDTDTQYF.

The rearrangement uses TRBV2 and TRBJ2-7; no clear D. The CDR3 extends over 12 amino acids. With 5 bases removed from V and 8 bases from J, the gap between germline ends came to 13 bases. Germline CDR1 is SNHLY and CDR2 is FYNNEI. The DNA for the CDR3 is TGTGCCAGCAGTACGGAAGGCAGGCAGCAGTACTTC. Its protein product is CASSTEGRQQYF.